The 29 T cell receptor beta chains listed next were all sequenced from one sample in a study of cytomegalovirus exposure and HLA in healthy donors. This PCR relied on a set of 60 Vbeta primers and 13 Jbeta primers. Repertoires were generated with immunoSEQ multiplex PCR, while TCRdb's copy carries only in-frame clones and drops some. Of roughly 99,000 clones listed, about 74% are singletons. The specimen was PBMCs. The receptor set was obtained from a male donor in good health and CMV-seronegative.

This rearrangement joins TRBV5-6 to TRBJ1-1; 7 bases agree with TRBD1. The CDR3 covers 14 residues. Germline values: CDR1 SGHDT, CDR2 YYEEEE. V lost 4 bases, J lost 1 base, and 4 bases stayed unmatched. The CDR3 is CASSLTGRNTEAFF. The CDR3 region has the DNA TGTGCCAGCAGCCTGACAGGGCGGAACACTGAAGCTTTCTTT.

The gene calls are TRBV11-2 and TRBJ2-5, with 7 bases fitting TRBD1. With V trimmed by 1 base and J by 5 bases, 13 bases remained unmatched. Per the germline V gene, CDR1 is SGHAT and CDR2 is FQNNGV. The CDR3 loop spans 17 amino acids. CDR3 loop: CASSLGLGQGVHETQYF. The CDR3 DNA reads as TGTGCCAGCAGCTTAGGGTTGGGGCAGGGGGTCCATGAGACCCAGTACTTC.

The chain recombines TRBV13 with TRBJ1-5; possibly TRBD1 for D (6 bases). V dropped 3 bases and J dropped 2 bases, with 14 bases sitting between them. The CDR3 is made up of 16 amino acids. The germline CDR1 and CDR2 sequences are PRHDT and FYEKMQ (reference sequence). Written as DNA, the CDR3 is TGTGCCAGCAGCTTGATGGGGAAGGGGGGCAATCAGCCCCAGCATTTT. Protein sequence: CASSLMGKGGNQPQHF. The full variable domain, in which reference TRBV13 and TRBJ1-5 provide the parts outside the CDR3, is AAGVIQSPRHLIKEKRETATLKCYPIPRHDTVYWYQQGPGQDPQFLISFYEKMQSDKGSIPDRFSAQQFSDYHSELNMSSLELGDSALYFCASSLMGKGGNQPQHFGDGTRLSIL.

The gene calls are TRBV19 and TRBJ2-7; perhaps TRBD1 as D (5 bases). The ends were cut back, 3 bases at V and 2 bases at J, with 14 bases in the middle. The CDR3 is made up of 15 amino acids. Germline CDR1 reads LNHDA; CDR2 reads SQIVND (reference sequence). In DNA form, the CDR3 reads TGTGCCAGTAGTATGGGTCCAGGGCCGCCCTACGAGCAGTACTTC. It translates to CASSMGPGPPYEQYF.

This clone was observed a handful of times. The genes are TRBV30 and TRBJ1-2; 8 positions agree with TRBD1. Germline V CDR1 and CDR2: GTSNPN, SVGIG (reference sequence). The CDR3 length is 15 residues. Germline trimming cut 8 bases from V and 4 bases from J; bases unmatched to any gene: 15. CDR3 DNA: TGTGCCGAAAAGGGAGGGACAGGTCCTCCCTATGGCTACACCTTC. Amino acid sequence: CAEKGGTGPPYGYTF.

This chain joins TRBV5-1 and TRBJ2-1; the match to TRBD2 covers 11 bases. The germline V gene has CDR1 SGHRS and CDR2 YFSETQ. CDR3 length: 14 residues. The V and J ends lost 5 bases and 12 bases, in that order; junction bases with no gene match: 10. The CDR3 spells CASSSGLADQTQFF. In DNA, the CDR3 is TGCGCCAGCAGTTCGGGACTAGCGGACCAAACGCAGTTCTTC.

The chain uses TRBV7-3 and TRBJ2-3, with TRBD1 matching over 8 bases. J was trimmed by 1 base and V by 5 bases; bases with no gene match: 8. The germline V gene has CDR1 SGHTA and CDR2 FQGTGA. The CDR3 is 16 amino acids. DNA for the CDR3: TGTGCCAGCAGCGCCATGCCGGGACAGGGCACAGATACGCAGTATTTT. It codes for CASSAMPGQGTDTQYF.

This clone was counted a few times. V gene TRBV18 combines with J gene TRBJ2-1; 9 bases fit TRBD1. Trimming at V came to 4 bases and at J to 0 bases, leaving 4 bases not matched to a gene. Germline CDR1 is KGHSH and CDR2 is LQKENI. The CDR3 has 16 amino acids. The CDR3 DNA reads TGTGCCAGCTCACGAGAGACAGGGGGCTCCTACAATGAGCAGTTCTTC. It specifies CASSRETGGSYNEQFF.

V usage is TRBV7-9 and J usage is TRBJ1-5; no clear D gene. Trimming left V 2 bases short and J 4 bases short, with 3 bases between. Germline V lookup: CDR1 SEHNR, CDR2 FQNEAQ (reference sequence). The CDR3 totals 12 residues. This chain's CDR3 is CASSLHNQPQHF. The CDR3 coding sequence is TGTGCCAGCAGCTTACATAATCAGCCCCAGCATTTT.

CDR3 amino acids: CASSSDNPGELFF. For the CDR3, the DNA is TGTGCCAGCAGCTCGGACAATCCCGGGGAGCTGTTTTTT. The J gene is TRBJ2-2, the V gene TRBV27; D is possibly TRBD1 (5 bases). The CDR3 consists of 13 residues. Per germline, CDR1 MNHEY and CDR2 SMNVEV (reference sequence). The V gene lost 6 bases and the J gene lost 6 bases, with 11 bases spanning the gap.

Only one count was recorded for this clone. The chain recombines TRBV7-9 with TRBJ2-7; no clear D gene. This CDR3 contains 15 residues. Per germline, CDR1 SEHNR and CDR2 FQNEAQ (reference sequence). The ends were cut back, 6 bases at V and 0 bases at J, with 15 bases in the middle. CDR3 residues: CASSFADGFSYEQYF. DNA for the CDR3: TGTGCCAGCAGTTTTGCTGACGGGTTCTCCTACGAGCAGTACTTC. The full variable domain, with the rest looked up from reference TRBV7-9 and TRBJ2-7, is DTGVSQNPRHKITKRGQNVTFRCDPISEHNRLYWYRQTLGQGPEFLTYFQNEAQLEKSRLLSDRFSAERPKGSFSTLEIQRTEQGDSAMYLCASSFADGFSYEQYFGPGTRLTVT.

Details on this clone: Different DNA sequences within this sample yield the same CDR3. The chain carries TRBV5-1 and TRBJ1-1, with D possibly matching TRBD1 (6 bases). Germline assignment: CDR1 SGHRS and CDR2 YFSETQ. V was clipped by 4 bases and J by 7 bases, with 11 bases between them. The CDR3 is 12 residues long. CDR3 bases: TGCGCCAGCAGCACAGGACAGATTGAAGCTTTCTTT. Translating gives CASSTGQIEAFF. Full variable domain (remainder filled in from reference TRBV5-1 and TRBJ1-1): KAGVTQTPRYLIKTRGQQVTLSCSPISGHRSVSWYQQTPGQGLQFLFEYFSETQRNKGNFPGRFSGRQFSNSRSEMNVSTLELGDSALYLCASSTGQIEAFFGQGTRLTVV.

V and J are TRBV15 and TRBJ2-7; D is possibly TRBD2 (6 bases). CDR1 LNHNV and CDR2 YYDKDF come from the germline V gene (reference sequence). The V gene lost 1 base and the J gene lost 6 bases, with 22 bases spanning the gap. There are 17 residues in the CDR3. The CDR3 nucleotides are TGTGCCACCAGCAGAGGGCCGGGAACTAGCACGGGGCTCGAGCAGTACTTC. It translates to CATSRGPGTSTGLEQYF.

The chain links TRBV7-2 to TRBJ2-7, with TRBD2 matching over 12 bases. The CDR3 sequence is 16 residues long. Germline CDR1 SGHTA, CDR2 FQGNSA. V trimming: 4 bases; J trimming: 3 bases; junction bases outside the gene matches: 7. CDR3 residues: CASSSGLAGIVYEQYF. The CDR3 DNA reads as TGTGCCAGCAGCTCAGGACTAGCGGGGATTGTCTACGAGCAGTACTTC.

This chain connects TRBV30 to TRBJ2-5; 14 bases agree with TRBD2. The germline CDR1 and CDR2 sequences are GTSNPN and SVGIG (reference sequence). Trimming removed 5 bases from V and 4 bases from J; junction bases left unmatched: 3. The CDR3 contains 14 residues. CDR3 region: CAWGGLAGAETQYF. Here the CDR3 DNA reads TGTGCCTGGGGGGGACTAGCGGGAGCAGAGACCCAGTACTTC.

This clone was observed once. This sequence joins TRBV28 and TRBJ2-1; 8 nucleotides agree with TRBD2. The CDR3 loop spans 14 amino acids. Germline V CDR1 and CDR2: MDHEN, SYDVKM. V lost 7 bases and J lost 9; bases outside the gene matches: 11. In DNA, the CDR3 is TGTGCCAGCAAAGCATTCGCGGGAGGCGGTGAGCAGTTCTTC. Translated: CASKAFAGGGEQFF.

The J gene is TRBJ2-7, the V gene TRBV27; a possible D gene is TRBD1 (5 bases). Germline lookup yields CDR1 MNHEY and CDR2 SMNVEV (reference sequence). The CDR3 is 15 amino acids. V was pared by 2 bases and J by 0 bases, with 11 bases between. This CDR3 reads CASSLGHSLSYEQYF. The CDR3 region has the DNA TGTGCCAGCAGTTTAGGACATTCCCTCTCCTACGAGCAGTACTTC.

This sequence joins TRBV27 and TRBJ2-7, with TRBD1 identical over 7 bases. CDR3 length: 17 amino acids. Germline CDR1 and CDR2: MNHEY and SMNVEV (reference sequence). The junction had 15 bases not matched to a gene; V was cut back by 0 bases and J by 7 bases. CDR3 residues: CASSLSHRQGPVREQYF. For the CDR3, the DNA is TGTGCCAGCAGTTTATCTCACCGACAGGGCCCCGTTCGGGAGCAGTACTTC.

This rearrangement joins TRBV4-3 to TRBJ2-7; D is unresolved. The CDR3 is made up of 15 amino acids. V was clipped by 0 bases and J by 2 bases, with 11 bases between them. Looked up from germline, CDR1 is LGHNA and CDR2 is YSLEER. The CDR3 coding sequence is TGCGCCAGCAGCCAAGAATTGGCAGAACCCTACGAGCAGTACTTC. This codes for CASSQELAEPYEQYF.

The chain recombines TRBV18 with TRBJ2-5; 11 bases are a match to TRBD2. V lost 3 bases to trimming and J lost 5 bases; unmatched junction nucleotides: 5. From germline, CDR1 is KGHSH and CDR2 LQKENI. This CDR3 has 15 amino acids. The chain's CDR3 is CASSPVRTSGETQYF. CDR3 sequence (DNA): TGTGCCAGCTCACCGGTGCGGACTAGCGGGGAGACCCAGTACTTC. The entire variable domain, with the rest obtained from reference TRBV18 and TRBJ2-5, is as follows: NAGVMQNPRHLVRRRGQEARLRCSPMKGHSHVYWYRQLPEEGLKFMVYLQKENIIDESGMPKERFSAEFPKEGPSILRIQQVVRGDSAAYFCASSPVRTSGETQYFGPGTRLLVL.

This chain joins TRBV5-1 and TRBJ2-5; 8 bases are shared with TRBD1. Germline V CDR1 and CDR2: SGHRS, YFSETQ. This CDR3 contains 15 residues. The J segment lost 7 bases and the V segment lost 6 bases, leaving 14 bases of the junction unmatched. In nucleotides, the CDR3 is TGCGCCAGCAAAGTGGTGTCGGGACAGGCTGGGACCCAGTACTTC. Translation: CASKVVSGQAGTQYF.

The V gene is TRBV18, the J gene TRBJ2-1; D is possibly TRBD2 (6 bases). Germline V lookup: CDR1 KGHSH, CDR2 LQKENI. This CDR3 spans 17 amino acids. V lost 5 bases to trimming and J lost 0 bases, with 17 bases between them. CDR3 residues: CASSVISGPRSYNEQFF. DNA for the CDR3: TGTGCCAGCTCAGTTATTAGCGGACCCCGCTCCTACAATGAGCAGTTCTTC.

This chain uses TRBV6-5 with TRBJ1-6, with 7 bases that match TRBD1. V shed 6 bases, J shed 8 bases, and the junction held 7 bases outside the gene matches. The CDR3 covers 14 residues. The V gene's germline CDR1 is MNHEY and CDR2 SVGAGI. CDR3 protein: CASSSDRAYSPLHF. The CDR3 DNA sequence: TGTGCCAGCAGCTCTGACAGGGCTTATTCACCCCTCCACTTT.

This chain uses TRBV2 with TRBJ2-1; tentative D call: TRBD2 (6 bases). Per germline, CDR1 SNHLY and CDR2 FYNNEI. V was clipped by 11 bases and J by 1 base, with 15 bases between them. The CDR3 extends over 14 amino acids. CDR3: CAGGWTTSYNEQFF. The CDR3 coding sequence is TGTGCCGGGGGATGGACTACTTCCTACAATGAGCAGTTCTTC.

J is TRBJ2-7 and V is TRBV28, with D perhaps TRBD1 (5 bases). From germline, CDR1 is MDHEN and CDR2 SYDVKM. Trimming removed 10 bases from V and 0 bases from J, with 13 bases in between. This CDR3 is 13 amino acids long. In DNA form, the CDR3 reads TGTGCCATTCCAGGGAAAAACTCCTACGAGCAGTACTTC. It is translated as CAIPGKNSYEQYF.

The V gene is TRBV6-5, the J gene TRBJ2-5; D might be TRBD2 (5 bases). The ends were cut back, 5 bases at V and 1 base at J, with 11 bases in the middle. The CDR3 loop spans 14 amino acids. The V gene's germline CDR1 is MNHEY and CDR2 SVGAGI. The CDR3 DNA reads TGTGCCAGCAGTCCATCGGGGATCCAAGAGACCCAGTACTTC. Its protein product is CASSPSGIQETQYF.

This clone was detected only a few times. The gene calls are TRBV5-1 and TRBJ1-2, with D tentatively TRBD1 (5 bases). The V end lost 5 bases, the J end lost 5 bases, and 19 bases lay between the germline ends. The CDR3 has 15 residues. Germline loops: CDR1 SGHRS, CDR2 YFSETQ. The CDR3 region is CASRPDDDKGYGYTF. DNA for the CDR3: TGCGCCAGCAGGCCCGATGATGATAAGGGGTATGGCTACACCTTC.

The chain recombines TRBV28 with TRBJ1-4; D is unclear. The germline CDR1 and CDR2 sequences are MDHEN and SYDVKM. The V gene lost 0 bases and the J gene lost 14 bases, with 7 bases spanning the gap. CDR3 length: 11 amino acids. CDR3 nucleotides: TGTGCCAGCAGTTTATGGGGGAGGCTGTTTTTT. Its protein is CASSLWGRLFF.

V gene TRBV5-1 combines with J gene TRBJ2-7, with D uncertain. Between the trimmed V and J ends, which lost 0 bases and 3 bases, there was a span of 10 bases. Looked up from germline, CDR1 is SGHRS and CDR2 is YFSETQ. The CDR3 runs to 14 residues. The CDR3 bases are TGCGCCAGCAGCTTGGTTGGGCTATTCTACGAGCAGTACTTC. Translation: CASSLVGLFYEQYF.